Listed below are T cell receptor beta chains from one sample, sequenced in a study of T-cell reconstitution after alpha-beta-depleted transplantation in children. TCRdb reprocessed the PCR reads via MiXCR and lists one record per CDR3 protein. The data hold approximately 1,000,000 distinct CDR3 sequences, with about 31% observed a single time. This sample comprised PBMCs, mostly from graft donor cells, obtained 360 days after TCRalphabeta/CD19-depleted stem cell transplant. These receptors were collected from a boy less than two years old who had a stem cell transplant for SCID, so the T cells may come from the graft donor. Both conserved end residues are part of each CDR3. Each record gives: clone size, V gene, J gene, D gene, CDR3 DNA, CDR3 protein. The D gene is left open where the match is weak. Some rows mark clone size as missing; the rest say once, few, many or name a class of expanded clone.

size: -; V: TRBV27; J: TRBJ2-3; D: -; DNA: TGTGCCAGCTGGTCCTACGCAGATACGCAGTATTTT; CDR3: CASWSYADTQYF
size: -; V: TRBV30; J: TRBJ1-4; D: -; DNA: TGTGCCAGGAGTGCCGGGCTCGACAGCGAAAAACTGTTTTTT; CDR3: CARSAGLDSEKLFF
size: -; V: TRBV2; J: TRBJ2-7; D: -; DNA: TGTGCCAGCAGGGGGCTTAGGTACGAGCAGTACTTC; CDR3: CASRGLRYEQYF
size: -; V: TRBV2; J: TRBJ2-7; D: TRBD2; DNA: TGTGCCAGCGATCCGAGCACTAGCGGCTCCTACGAGCAGTACTTC; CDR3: CASDPSTSGSYEQYF
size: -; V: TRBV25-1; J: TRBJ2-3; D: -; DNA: TGTGCCAGCAGTGTTCCGGGGGGCAGAACAGATACGCAGTATTTT; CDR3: CASSVPGGRTDTQYF
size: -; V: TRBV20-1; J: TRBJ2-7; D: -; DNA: TGCAGTGCTAGCGTCTCACTTGAGGGGGAGCAGTACTTC; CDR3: CSASVSLEGEQYF
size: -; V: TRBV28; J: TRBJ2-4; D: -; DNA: TGTGCCAGCAGTGAAGACAGAAGGGACATTCAGTACTTC; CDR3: CASSEDRRDIQYF
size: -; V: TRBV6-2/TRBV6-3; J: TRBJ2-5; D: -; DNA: TGTGCCAGCAGTTACCTGGGAAGGGTGGAGACCCAGTACTTC; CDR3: CASSYLGRVETQYF
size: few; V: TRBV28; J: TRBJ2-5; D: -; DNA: TGTGCCAGCAGCCACTATCCTCAAGAGACCCAGTACTTC; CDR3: CASSHYPQETQYF
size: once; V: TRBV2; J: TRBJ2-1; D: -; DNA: TGTGCCAGCATGCTGTGGGGCGGGGAGCAGTTCTTC; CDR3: CASMLWGGEQFF
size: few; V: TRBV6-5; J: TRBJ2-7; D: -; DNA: TGTGCCAGCAGTAACAGGGCCTTCTCCTACGAGCAGTACTTC; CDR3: CASSNRAFSYEQYF
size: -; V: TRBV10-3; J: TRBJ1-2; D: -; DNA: TGTGCCATCAGTGAGCCAATGAACTATGGCTACACCTTC; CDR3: CAISEPMNYGYTF
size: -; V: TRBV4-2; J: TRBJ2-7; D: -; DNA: TGTGCCAGCAGCCTAGAAACAGGGGAGGCTTCAACCTCCTACGAGCAGTACTTC; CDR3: CASSLETGEASTSYEQYF
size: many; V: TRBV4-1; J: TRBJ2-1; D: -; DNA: TGCGCCAGCAGCCAAGATAGGATGTCGGGGAGGAGGTCCTACAATGAGCAGTTCTTC; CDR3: CASSQDRMSGRRSYNEQFF
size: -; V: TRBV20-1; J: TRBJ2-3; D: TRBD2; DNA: TGCAGTGCGGGGACTAGGTCAGATACGCAGTATTTT; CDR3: CSAGTRSDTQYF
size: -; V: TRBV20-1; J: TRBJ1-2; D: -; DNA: TGCAGTGCTAGAGAAGTACAAGGGGGCTATGGCTACACCTTC; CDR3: CSAREVQGGYGYTF
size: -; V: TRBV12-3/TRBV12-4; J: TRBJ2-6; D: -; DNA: TGTGCCAGCAGCTTGCGGCGGTCTGGGGCCAACGTCCTGACTTTC; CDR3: CASSLRRSGANVLTF
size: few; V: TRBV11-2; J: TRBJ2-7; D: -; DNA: TGTGCCAGCAGCTTAGAGGGGTCAGCGACCTACGAGCAGTACTTC; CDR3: CASSLEGSATYEQYF